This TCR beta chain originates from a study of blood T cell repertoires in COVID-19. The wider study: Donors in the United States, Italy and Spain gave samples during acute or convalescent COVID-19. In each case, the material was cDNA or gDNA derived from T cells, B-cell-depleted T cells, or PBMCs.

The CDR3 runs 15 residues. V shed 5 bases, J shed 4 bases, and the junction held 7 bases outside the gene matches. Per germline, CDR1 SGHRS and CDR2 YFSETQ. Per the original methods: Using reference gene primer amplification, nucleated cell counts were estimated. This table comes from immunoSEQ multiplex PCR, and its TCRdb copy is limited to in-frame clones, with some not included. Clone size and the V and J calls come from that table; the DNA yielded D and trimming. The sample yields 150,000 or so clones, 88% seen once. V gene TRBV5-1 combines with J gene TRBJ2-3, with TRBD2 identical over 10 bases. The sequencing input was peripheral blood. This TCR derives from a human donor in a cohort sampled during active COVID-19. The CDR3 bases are TGCGCCAGCAGAACAGGACTAGCGGTCGCAGATACGCAGTATTTT. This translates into CASRTGLAVADTQYF.